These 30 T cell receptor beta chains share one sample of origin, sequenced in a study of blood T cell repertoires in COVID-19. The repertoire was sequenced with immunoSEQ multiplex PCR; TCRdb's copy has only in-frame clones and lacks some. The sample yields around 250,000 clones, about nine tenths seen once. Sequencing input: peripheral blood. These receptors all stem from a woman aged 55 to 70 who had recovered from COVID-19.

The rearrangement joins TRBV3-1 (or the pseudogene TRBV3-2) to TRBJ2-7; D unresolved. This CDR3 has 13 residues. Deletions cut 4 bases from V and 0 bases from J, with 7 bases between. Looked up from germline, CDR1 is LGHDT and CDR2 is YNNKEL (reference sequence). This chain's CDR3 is CASSRQSSYEQYF. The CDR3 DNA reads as TGTGCCAGCAGCCGACAAAGCTCCTACGAGCAGTACTTC.

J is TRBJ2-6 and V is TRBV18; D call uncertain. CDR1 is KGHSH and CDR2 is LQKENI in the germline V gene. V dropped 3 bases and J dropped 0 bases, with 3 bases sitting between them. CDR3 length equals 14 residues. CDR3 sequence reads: CASSPSSGANVLTF. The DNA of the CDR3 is TGTGCCAGCTCACCTAGCTCTGGGGCCAACGTCCTGACTTTC.

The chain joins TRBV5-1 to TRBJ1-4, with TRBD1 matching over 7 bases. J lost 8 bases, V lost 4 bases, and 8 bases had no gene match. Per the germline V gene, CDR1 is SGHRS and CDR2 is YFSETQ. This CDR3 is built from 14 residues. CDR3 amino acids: CASSPGTVGEKLFF. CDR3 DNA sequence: TGCGCCAGCAGCCCTGGGACAGTAGGGGAAAAACTGTTTTTT.

The CDR3 DNA sequence: TGTGCCAGCAGCCTCCGGACAGGGGCGAACACCGGGGAGCTGTTTTTT. Translated, it gives CASSLRTGANTGELFF. The V call is TRBV6-2 or TRBV6-3, the J call TRBJ2-2, with 9 nucleotides matching TRBD1. CDR1 MNHEY and CDR2 SVGEGT come from the germline V gene. The CDR3 spans 16 residues. Trimming at V came to 6 bases and at J to 0 bases, leaving 5 bases not matched to a gene.

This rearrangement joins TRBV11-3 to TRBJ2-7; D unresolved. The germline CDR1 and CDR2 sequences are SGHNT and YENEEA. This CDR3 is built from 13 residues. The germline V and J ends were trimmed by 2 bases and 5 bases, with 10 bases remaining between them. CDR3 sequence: CASSLRRGHEQYF. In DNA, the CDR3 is TGTGCCAGCAGCTTACGCCGTGGCCACGAGCAGTACTTC.

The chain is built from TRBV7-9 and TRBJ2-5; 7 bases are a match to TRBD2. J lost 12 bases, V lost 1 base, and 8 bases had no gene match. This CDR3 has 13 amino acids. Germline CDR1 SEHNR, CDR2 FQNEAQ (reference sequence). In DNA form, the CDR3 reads TGTGCCAGCAGCTTAGGGGGGGGACCTGCCGAGTACTTC. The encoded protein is CASSLGGGPAEYF.

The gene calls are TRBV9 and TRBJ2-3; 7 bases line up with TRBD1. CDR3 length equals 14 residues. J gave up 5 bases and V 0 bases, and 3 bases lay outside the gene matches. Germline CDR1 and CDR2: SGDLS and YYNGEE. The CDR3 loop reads CASSVDRGRDTQYF. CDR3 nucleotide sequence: TGTGCCAGCAGCGTAGACAGGGGTAGAGATACGCAGTATTTT. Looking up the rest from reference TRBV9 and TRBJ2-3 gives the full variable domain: DSGVTQTPKHLITATGQRVTLRCSPRSGDLSVYWYQQSLDQGLQFLIQYYNGEERAKGNILERFSAQQFPDLHSELNLSSLELGDSALYFCASSVDRGRDTQYFGPGTRLTVL.

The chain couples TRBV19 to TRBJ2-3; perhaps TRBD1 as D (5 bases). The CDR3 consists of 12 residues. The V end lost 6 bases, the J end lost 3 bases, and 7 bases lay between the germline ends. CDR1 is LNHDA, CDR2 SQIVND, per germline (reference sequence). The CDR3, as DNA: TGTGCCAGTAGGCAGGGTACAGATACGCAGTATTTT. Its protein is CASRQGTDTQYF.

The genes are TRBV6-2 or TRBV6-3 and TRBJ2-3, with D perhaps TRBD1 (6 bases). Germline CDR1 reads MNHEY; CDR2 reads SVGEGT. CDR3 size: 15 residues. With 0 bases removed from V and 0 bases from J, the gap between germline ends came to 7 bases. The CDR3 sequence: CASSYSGQSTDTQYF. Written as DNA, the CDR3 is TGTGCCAGCAGTTACTCAGGACAGAGCACAGATACGCAGTATTTT.

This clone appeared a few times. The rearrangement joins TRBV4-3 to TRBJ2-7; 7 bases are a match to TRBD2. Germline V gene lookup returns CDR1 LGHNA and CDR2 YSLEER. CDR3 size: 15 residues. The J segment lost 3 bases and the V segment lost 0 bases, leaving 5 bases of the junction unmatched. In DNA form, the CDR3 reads TGCGCCAGCAGCCAAGAAGCGGGGATGTACTACGAGCAGTACTTC. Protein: CASSQEAGMYYEQYF.

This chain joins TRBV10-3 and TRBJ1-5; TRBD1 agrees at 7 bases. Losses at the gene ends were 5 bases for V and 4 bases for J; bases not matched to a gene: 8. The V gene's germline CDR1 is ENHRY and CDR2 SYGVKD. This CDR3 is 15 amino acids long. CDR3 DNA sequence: TGTGCCATCAGTAACCGGGACAGCGAGAATCAGCCCCAGCATTTT. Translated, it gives CAISNRDSENQPQHF.

CDR3 bases: TGTGCCAGCAGCTCATTGACAGGGGGGAACACTGAAGCTTTCTTT. Translation: CASSSLTGGNTEAFF. The gene calls are TRBV7-6 and TRBJ1-1; the match to TRBD1 covers 9 bases. V dropped 4 bases and J dropped 1; count of bases not matched to a gene: 4. The CDR3 covers 15 residues. Germline values: CDR1 SGHVS, CDR2 FNYEAQ.

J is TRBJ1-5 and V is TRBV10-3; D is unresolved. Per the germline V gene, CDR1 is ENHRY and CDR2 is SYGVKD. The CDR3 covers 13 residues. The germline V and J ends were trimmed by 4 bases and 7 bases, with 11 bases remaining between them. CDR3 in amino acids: CAISVDIRQPQHF. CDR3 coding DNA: TGTGCCATCAGTGTTGACATCCGACAGCCCCAGCATTTT.

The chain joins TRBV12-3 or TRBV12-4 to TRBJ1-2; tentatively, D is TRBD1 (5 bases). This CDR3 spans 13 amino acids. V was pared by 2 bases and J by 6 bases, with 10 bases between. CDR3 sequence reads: CASSLTSTDGYTF. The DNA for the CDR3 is TGTGCCAGCAGTTTAACCTCGACAGATGGCTACACCTTC.

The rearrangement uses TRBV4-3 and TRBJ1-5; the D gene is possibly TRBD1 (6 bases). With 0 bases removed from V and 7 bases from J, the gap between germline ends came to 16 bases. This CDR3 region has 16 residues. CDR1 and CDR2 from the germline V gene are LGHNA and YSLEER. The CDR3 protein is CASSQDFRGSLQPQHF. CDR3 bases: TGCGCCAGCAGCCAAGACTTCAGGGGCTCTTTGCAGCCCCAGCATTTT.

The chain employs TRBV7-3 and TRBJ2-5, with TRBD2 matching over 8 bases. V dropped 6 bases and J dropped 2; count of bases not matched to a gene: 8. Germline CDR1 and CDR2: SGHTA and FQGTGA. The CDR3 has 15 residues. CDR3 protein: CASRSGAGGQETQYF. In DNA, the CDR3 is TGTGCCAGCAGGTCTGGTGCGGGGGGACAAGAGACCCAGTACTTC.

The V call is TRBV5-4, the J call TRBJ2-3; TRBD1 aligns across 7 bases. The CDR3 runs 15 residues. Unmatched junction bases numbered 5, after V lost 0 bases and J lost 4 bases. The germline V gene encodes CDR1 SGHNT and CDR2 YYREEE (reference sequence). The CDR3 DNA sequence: TGTGCCAGCAGCTTGGAAGGGGGCCTGTCAGATACGCAGTATTTT. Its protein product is CASSLEGGLSDTQYF.

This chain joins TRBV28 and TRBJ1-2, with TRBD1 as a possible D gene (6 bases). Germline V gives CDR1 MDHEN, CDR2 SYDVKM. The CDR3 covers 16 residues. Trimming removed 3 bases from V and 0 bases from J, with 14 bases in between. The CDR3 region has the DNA TGTGCCAGCAGTTTCCTTGGGGACAAAGCTAACTATGGCTACACCTTC. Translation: CASSFLGDKANYGYTF.

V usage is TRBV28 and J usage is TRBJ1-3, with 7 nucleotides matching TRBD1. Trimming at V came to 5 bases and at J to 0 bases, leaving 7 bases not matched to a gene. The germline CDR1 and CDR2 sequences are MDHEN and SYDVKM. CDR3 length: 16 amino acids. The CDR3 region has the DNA TGTGCCAGCAGTCCTCGGGACAGCTTCTCTGGAAACACCATATATTTT. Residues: CASSPRDSFSGNTIYF.

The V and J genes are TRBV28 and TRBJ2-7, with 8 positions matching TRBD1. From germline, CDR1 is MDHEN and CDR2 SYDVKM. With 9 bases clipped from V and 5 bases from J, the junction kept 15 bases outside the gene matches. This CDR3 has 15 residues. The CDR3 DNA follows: TGTGCCAGTCGGAGACCCCGGACAGGGATGAACGAGCAGTACTTC. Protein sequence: CASRRPRTGMNEQYF.

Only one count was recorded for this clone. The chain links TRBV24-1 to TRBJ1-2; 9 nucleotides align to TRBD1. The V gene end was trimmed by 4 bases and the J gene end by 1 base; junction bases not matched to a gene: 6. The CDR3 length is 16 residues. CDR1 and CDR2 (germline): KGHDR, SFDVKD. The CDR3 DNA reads TGTGCCACCAGTGAACCGACAGGGGGAAATAACTATGGCTACACCTTC. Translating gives CATSEPTGGNNYGYTF.

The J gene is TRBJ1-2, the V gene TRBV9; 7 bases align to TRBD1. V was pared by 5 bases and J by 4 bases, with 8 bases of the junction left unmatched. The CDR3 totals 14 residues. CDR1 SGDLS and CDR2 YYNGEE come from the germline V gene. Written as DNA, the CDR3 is TGTGCCAGCAGTACGATGGGACAGAGCTATGGCTACACCTTC. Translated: CASSTMGQSYGYTF.

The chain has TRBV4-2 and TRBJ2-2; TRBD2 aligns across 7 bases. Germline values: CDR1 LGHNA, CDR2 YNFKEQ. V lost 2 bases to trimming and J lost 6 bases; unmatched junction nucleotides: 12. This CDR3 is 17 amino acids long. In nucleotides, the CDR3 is TGTGCCAGCAGCCAACAACTCACGGGGGGAGGGGCCGGGGAGCTGTTTTTT. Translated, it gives CASSQQLTGGGAGELFF.

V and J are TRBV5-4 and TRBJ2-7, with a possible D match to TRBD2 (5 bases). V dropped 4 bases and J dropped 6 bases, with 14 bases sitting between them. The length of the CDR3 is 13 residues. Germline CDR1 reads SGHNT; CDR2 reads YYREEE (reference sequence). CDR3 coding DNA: TGTGCCAGCAGCCCCGTCCGGGGATCCGAGCAGTACTTC. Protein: CASSPVRGSEQYF.

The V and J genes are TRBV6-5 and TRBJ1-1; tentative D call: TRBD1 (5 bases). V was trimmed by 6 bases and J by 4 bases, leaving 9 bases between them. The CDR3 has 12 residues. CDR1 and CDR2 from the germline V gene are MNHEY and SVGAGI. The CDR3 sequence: CASRPTGTEAFF. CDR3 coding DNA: TGTGCCAGCAGACCCACAGGCACTGAAGCTTTCTTT.

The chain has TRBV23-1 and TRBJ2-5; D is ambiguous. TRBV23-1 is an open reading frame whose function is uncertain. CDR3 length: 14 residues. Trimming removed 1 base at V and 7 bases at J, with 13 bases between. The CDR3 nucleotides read TGCGCCAGCAGTCAATGGAGCAATCTGGGGACCCAGTACTTC. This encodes CASSQWSNLGTQYF.

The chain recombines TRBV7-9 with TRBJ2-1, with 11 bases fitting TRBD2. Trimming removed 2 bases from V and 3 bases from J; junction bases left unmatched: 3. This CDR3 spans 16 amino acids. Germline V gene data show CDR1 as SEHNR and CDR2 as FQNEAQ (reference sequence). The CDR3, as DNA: TGTGCCAGCAGCTTAACTAGCGGGGGAGTCTACAATGAGCAGTTCTTC. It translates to CASSLTSGGVYNEQFF. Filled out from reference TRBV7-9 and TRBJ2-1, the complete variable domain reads DTGVSQNPRHKITKRGQNVTFRCDPISEHNRLYWYRQTLGQGPEFLTYFQNEAQLEKSRLLSDRFSAERPKGSFSTLEIQRTEQGDSAMYLCASSLTSGGVYNEQFFGPGTRLTVL.

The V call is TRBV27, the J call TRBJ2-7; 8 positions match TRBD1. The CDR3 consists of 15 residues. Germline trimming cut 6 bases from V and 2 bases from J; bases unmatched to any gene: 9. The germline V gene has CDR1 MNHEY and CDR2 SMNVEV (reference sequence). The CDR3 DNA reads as TGTGCCAGCAGCAACAGGGGGTGGGGGACCTACGAGCAGTACTTC. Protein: CASSNRGWGTYEQYF.

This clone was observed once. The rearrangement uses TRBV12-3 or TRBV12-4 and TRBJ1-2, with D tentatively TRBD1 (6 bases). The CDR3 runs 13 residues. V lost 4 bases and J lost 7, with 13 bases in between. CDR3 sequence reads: CASSSRTVAGYTF. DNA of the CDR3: TGTGCCAGCAGTTCCCGGACAGTTGCTGGCTACACCTTC.

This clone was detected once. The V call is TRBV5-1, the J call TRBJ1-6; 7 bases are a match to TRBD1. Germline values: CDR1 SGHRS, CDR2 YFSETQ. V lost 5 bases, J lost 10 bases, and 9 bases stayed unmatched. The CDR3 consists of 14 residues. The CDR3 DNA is TGCGCCAGCAGTTCGGGACAGCCCCTATCACCCCTCCACTTT. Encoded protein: CASSSGQPLSPLHF.